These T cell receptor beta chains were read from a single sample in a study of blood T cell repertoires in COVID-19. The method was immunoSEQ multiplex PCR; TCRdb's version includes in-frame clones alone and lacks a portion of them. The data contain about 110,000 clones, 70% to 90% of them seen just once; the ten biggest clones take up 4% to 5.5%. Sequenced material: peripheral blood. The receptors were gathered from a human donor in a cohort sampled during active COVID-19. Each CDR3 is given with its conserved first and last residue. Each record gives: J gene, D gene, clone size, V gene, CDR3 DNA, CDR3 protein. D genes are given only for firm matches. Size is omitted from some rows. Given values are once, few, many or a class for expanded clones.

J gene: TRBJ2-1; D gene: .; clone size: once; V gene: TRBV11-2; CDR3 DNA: TGTGCCAGCAGCTTAGGAGGCAGGGGGGTCGGCAATGAGCAGTTCTTC; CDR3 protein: CASSLGGRGVGNEQFF
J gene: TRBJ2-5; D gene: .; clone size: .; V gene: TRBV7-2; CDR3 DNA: TGTGCCAGCAGCTTAACAGGGACCCAAGGAACCCAGTACTTC; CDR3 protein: CASSLTGTQGTQYF
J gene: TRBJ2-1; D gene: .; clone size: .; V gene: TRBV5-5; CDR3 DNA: TGTGCCAGTACCCGTGGGGCAGCGAGCTCCTACAATGAGCAGTTCTTC; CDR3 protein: CASTRGAASSYNEQFF
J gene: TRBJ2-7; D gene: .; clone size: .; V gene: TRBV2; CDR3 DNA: TGTGCCAGCAGTGTCGTGAGGTCGGTCTACGAGCAGTACTTC; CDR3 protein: CASSVVRSVYEQYF
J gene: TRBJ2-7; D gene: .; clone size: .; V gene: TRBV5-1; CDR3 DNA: TGCGCCAGCAGCTTGGAAATAGGGGCCTACGAGCAGTACTTC; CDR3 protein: CASSLEIGAYEQYF
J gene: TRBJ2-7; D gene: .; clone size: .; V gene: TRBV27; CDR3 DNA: TGTGCCAGCAGTTTGGCACACAGCTCCTACGAGCAGTACTTC; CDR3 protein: CASSLAHSSYEQYF
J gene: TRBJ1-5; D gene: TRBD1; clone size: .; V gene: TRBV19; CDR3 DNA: TGTGCCAGTACCGACAGGGGCTATAGCAATCAGCCCCAGCATTTT; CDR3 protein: CASTDRGYSNQPQHF
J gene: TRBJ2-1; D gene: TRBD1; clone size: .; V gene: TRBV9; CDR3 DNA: TGTGCCAGCAGCCAAAACCAACAGGGGATCGGCTCCTACAATGAGCAGTTCTTC; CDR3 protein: CASSQNQQGIGSYNEQFF
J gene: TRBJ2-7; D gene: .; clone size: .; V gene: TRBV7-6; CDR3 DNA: TGTGCCAGCAGCTTGAAGGGGGGGGCTTTCGAGCAGTACTTC; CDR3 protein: CASSLKGGAFEQYF
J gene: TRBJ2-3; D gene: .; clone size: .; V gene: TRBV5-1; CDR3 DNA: TGCGCCAGCAGCCGATGGGGGACTAGCACAGATACGCAGTATTTT; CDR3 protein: CASSRWGTSTDTQYF
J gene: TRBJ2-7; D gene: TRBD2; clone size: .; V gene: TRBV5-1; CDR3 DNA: TGCGCCAGCAGCCAGGGACTAGCGGGGTACGAGCAGTACTTC; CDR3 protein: CASSQGLAGYEQYF
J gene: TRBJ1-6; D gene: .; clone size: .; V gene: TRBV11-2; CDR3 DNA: TGTGCCAGCAGCTTAGGCAGCTATAATTCACCCCTCCACTTT; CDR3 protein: CASSLGSYNSPLHF
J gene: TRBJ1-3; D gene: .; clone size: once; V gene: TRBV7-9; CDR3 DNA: TGTGCCAGCAGCTCTAAGGAGGATGGAAACACCATATATTTT; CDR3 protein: CASSSKEDGNTIYF
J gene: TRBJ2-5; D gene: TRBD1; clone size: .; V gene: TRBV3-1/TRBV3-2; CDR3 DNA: TGTGCCAGCAGCGCCAGGGGGTTGAAGACCCAGTACTTC; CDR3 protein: CASSARGLKTQYF
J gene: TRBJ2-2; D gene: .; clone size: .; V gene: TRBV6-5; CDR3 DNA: TGTGCCAGCAGTTATAGTGTACTAACGGGGGAGCTGTTTTTT; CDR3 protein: CASSYSVLTGELFF
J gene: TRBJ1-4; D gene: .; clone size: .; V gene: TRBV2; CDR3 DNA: TGTGCCAGCAGTGGGGGGGAGTGGCTGAATGAAAAACTGTTTTTT; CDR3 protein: CASSGGEWLNEKLFF
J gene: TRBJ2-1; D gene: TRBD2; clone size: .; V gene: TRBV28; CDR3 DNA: TGTGCCAGCACCTTCAGTCGACGCGGGAGGGCCAATGAGCAGTTCTTC; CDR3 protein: CASTFSRRGRANEQFF
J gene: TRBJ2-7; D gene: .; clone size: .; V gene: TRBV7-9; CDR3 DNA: TGTGCCAGCAGCTCGAGAAATCAATACGAGCAGTACTTC; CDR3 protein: CASSSRNQYEQYF
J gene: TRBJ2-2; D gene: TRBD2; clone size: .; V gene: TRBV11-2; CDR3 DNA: TGTGCCAGCAGAACTAGCGGGGGGTCGAACACCGGGGAGCTGTTTTTT; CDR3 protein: CASRTSGGSNTGELFF
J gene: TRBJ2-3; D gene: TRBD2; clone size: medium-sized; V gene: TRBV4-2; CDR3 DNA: TGTGCCAGCAGCAGTGGTGGAGCGGGAGGGCCCTTAGATACGCAGTATTTT; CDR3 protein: CASSSGGAGGPLDTQYF
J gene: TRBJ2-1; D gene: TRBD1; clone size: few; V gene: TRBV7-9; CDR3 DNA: TGTGCCAGCAGCTTCCGGACAGGGGAGGGCCGGGGTGAGCAGTTCTTC; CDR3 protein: CASSFRTGEGRGEQFF
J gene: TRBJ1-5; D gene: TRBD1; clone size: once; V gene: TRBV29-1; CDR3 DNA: TGCAGCGCCAGGACAGGGATCAATCAGCCCCAGCATTTT; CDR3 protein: CSARTGINQPQHF
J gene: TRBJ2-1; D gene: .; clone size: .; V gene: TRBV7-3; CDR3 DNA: TGTGCCAGCAGCTTAACGGGCGGGGTGAAATTCTTC; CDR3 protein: CASSLTGGVKFF
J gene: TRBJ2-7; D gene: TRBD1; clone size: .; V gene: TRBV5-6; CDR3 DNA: TGTGCCAGCAGCCCTTTAGGGGGCCACGAGCAGTACTTC; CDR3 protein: CASSPLGGHEQYF
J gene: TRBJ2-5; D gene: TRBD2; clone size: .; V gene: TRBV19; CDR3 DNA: TGTGCCAGTAGCTGGCGGGGGGATCTCCCCGACTTACAAGAGACCCAGTACTTC; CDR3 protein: CASSWRGDLPDLQETQYF
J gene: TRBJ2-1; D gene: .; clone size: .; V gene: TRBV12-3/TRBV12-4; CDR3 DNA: TGTGCCAGCAGTTCTTACAATGAGCAGTTCTTC; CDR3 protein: CASSSYNEQFF
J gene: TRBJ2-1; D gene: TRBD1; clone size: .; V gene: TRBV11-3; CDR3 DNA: TGTGCCAGCAGCTTAGGTCACCTAGGGACAGCACAGCAGTTCTTC; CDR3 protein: CASSLGHLGTAQQFF
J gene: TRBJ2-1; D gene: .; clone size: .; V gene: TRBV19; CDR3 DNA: TGTGCCAGTAGTATTTCCGCGGCCTTCTACAATGAGCAGTTCTTC; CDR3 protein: CASSISAAFYNEQFF
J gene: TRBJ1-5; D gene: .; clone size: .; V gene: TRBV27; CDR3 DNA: TGTGCCAGCAGTTTATCGTCCACCCCCGGGGGACAGCCCCAGCATTTT; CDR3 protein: CASSLSSTPGGQPQHF
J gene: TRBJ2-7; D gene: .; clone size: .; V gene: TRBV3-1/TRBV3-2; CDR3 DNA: TGTGCCAGCAGCCAAGGAGAGATCTACGAGCAGTACTTC; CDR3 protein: CASSQGEIYEQYF
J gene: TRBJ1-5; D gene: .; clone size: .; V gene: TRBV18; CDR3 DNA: TGTGCCAGCTCACCACCAGGGGCTGGCAATCAGCCCCAGCATTTT; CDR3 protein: CASSPPGAGNQPQHF
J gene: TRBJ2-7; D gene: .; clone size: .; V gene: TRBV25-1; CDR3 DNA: TGTGCCAGCAGCCAGACAAATCCGTCTCCCGAGCAGTACTTC; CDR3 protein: CASSQTNPSPEQYF
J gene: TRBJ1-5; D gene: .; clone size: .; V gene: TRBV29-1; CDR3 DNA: TGCAGCGTTGGGGAGAGCCCCAGTCAGCCCCAGCATTTT; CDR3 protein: CSVGESPSQPQHF
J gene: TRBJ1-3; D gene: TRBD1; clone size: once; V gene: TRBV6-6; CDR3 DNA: TGTGCCAGCAGTCCACGGGACAGCTCTGGAAACACCATATATTTT; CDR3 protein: CASSPRDSSGNTIYF
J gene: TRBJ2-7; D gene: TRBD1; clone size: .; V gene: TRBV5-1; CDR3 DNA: TGCGCCAGCAGCTTGGCCGGACAGGGGGCAAACGAGCAGTACTTC; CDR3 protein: CASSLAGQGANEQYF
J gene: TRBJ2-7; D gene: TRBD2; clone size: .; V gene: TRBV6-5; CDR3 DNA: TGTGCCAGCGGGCGGGGACTAGCGGACTACGAGCAGTACTTC; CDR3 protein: CASGRGLADYEQYF
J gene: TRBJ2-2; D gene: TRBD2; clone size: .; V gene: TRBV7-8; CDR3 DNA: TGTGCCAGCAGCAAGGGACTAGCGGGGCCCCGATCCGGGGAGCTGTTTTTT; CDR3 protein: CASSKGLAGPRSGELFF
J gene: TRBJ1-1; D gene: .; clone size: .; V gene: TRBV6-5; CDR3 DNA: TGTGCCAGCAGACAGGGGAACACTGAAGCTTTCTTT; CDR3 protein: CASRQGNTEAFF
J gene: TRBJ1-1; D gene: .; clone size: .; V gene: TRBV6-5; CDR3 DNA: TGTGCCAGCAGTTACTCCTGGGCTAACACTGAAGCTTTCTTT; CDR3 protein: CASSYSWANTEAFF
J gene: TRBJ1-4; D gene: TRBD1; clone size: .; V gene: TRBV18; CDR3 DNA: TGTGCCAGCTCGCCCCAGGGGGCGGCGGAAAAACTGTTTTTT; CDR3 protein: CASSPQGAAEKLFF
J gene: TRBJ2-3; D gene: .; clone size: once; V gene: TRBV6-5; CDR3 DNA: TGTGCCAGCAGAAAACAGGGATTGGGCACAGATACGCAGTATTTT; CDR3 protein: CASRKQGLGTDTQYF
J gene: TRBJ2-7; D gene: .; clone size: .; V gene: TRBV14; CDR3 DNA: TGTGCCAGCAGCCAAAGGGGTACGGTTTACGAGCAGTACTTC; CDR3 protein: CASSQRGTVYEQYF
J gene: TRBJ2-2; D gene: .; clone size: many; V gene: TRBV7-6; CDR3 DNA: TGTGCCAGCAGCTTAATTTCAGGTTACACCGGGGAGCTGTTTTTT; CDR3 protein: CASSLISGYTGELFF
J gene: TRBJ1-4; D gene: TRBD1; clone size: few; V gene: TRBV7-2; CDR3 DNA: TGTGCCAGCAGCCCGGGACAGACTAATGAAAAACTGTTTTTT; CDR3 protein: CASSPGQTNEKLFF
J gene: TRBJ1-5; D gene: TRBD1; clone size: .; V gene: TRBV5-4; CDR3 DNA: TGTGCCAGCAGCTCGGACAGGGATCAGCCCCAGCATTTT; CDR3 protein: CASSSDRDQPQHF
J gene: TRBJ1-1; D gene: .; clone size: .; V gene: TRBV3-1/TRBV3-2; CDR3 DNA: TGTGCCAGCAGCCAAGGTGAGGCCTCCTGGAACACTGAAGCTTTCTTT; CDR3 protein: CASSQGEASWNTEAFF
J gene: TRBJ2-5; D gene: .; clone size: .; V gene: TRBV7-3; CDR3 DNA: TGTGCCAGCAGCTTATCGGGAGAGACCCAGTACTTC; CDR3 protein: CASSLSGETQYF
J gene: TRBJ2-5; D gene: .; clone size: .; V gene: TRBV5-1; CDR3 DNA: TGCGCCAGCAGCTTAGGAGCTCGGGAGACCCAGTACTTC; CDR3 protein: CASSLGARETQYF
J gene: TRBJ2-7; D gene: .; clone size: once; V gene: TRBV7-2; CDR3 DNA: TGTGCCAGCAGCTTGGCCAGGCTTTCCTACGAGCAGTACTTC; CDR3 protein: CASSLARLSYEQYF
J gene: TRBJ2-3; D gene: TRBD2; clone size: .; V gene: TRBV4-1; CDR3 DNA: TGCGCCAGCAGCCAAGATTACATAGCGGGGGCTAGCACAGATACGCAGTATTTT; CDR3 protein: CASSQDYIAGASTDTQYF
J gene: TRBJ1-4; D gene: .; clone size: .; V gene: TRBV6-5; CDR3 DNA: TGTGCCAGCAGTACCACAGGGTTAGCTGAAAAACTGTTTTTT; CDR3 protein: CASSTTGLAEKLFF
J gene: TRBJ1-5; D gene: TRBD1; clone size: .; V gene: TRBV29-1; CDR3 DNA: TGCAGCGTACAGGGGGCGCGGGGTCAGCCCCAGCATTTT; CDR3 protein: CSVQGARGQPQHF